Listed below are T cell receptor beta chains from one sample, sequenced in a study of T cells after yellow fever vaccination. TCRdb reanalysed the 5' RACE reads using MiXCR and keeps one entry per CDR3 protein. The sample lists approximately 240,000 distinct CDR3 sequences, 3.6% occurring once. Here the sequenced sample was PBMCs, taken 15 days after the yellow fever booster vaccination. These receptors were taken from a man aged 18 to 30 who received the YFV17D yellow fever vaccine. Both conserved end residues are part of each CDR3. The order of the fields is J gene, V gene, clone size, D gene, CDR3 protein, CDR3 DNA. D genes are given only for firm matches. Size is stated as once, few or many counts, or a class when the clone is expanded.

TRBJ2-2	TRBV20-1	many	-	CSARDFRDTGELFF	TGCAGTGCTAGAGACTTCAGGGACACCGGGGAGCTGTTTTTT
TRBJ1-6	TRBV7-9	many	-	CASSFEQGAYNSPLHF	TGTGCCAGCAGTTTCGAACAGGGCGCATATAATTCACCCCTCCACTTT
TRBJ1-5	TRBV12-3/TRBV12-4	many	-	CASSLEDTGNQPQHF	TGTGCCAGCAGTTTAGAAGATACCGGCAATCAGCCCCAGCATTTT
TRBJ1-5	TRBV7-8	many	TRBD1	CASSLGLRDRARSNQPQHF	TGTGCCAGCAGCTTAGGGCTCCGGGACAGGGCGAGGAGCAATCAGCCCCAGCATTTT
TRBJ2-7	TRBV5-4	many	-	CASKQGDSYEQYF	TGTGCCAGCAAACAGGGAGACAGCTACGAGCAGTACTTC
TRBJ1-5	TRBV6-5	many	TRBD1	CASRPRQGGSNQPQHF	TGTGCCAGCAGACCACGACAGGGGGGGAGCAATCAGCCCCAGCATTTT
TRBJ2-7	TRBV7-2	many	TRBD1	CASSHPDRMNYEQYF	TGTGCCAGCAGCCACCCGGACAGGATGAACTACGAGCAGTACTTC
TRBJ2-1	TRBV5-1	many	-	CASSLDVHGGPSNRQFF	TGCGCCAGCAGCTTGGACGTCCACGGGGGCCCCAGTAACCGTCAGTTCTTC
TRBJ1-3	TRBV7-8	few	-	CASSLEQYGNTIYF	TGTGCCAGCAGCTTAGAACAGTATGGAAACACCATATATTTT
TRBJ2-2	TRBV5-1	few	-	CASSLALATLKDPGELFF	TGCGCCAGCAGCTTGGCCCTAGCTACCCTGAAAGATCCCGGGGAGCTGTTTTTT
TRBJ1-1	TRBV5-1	many	-	CASSLVTGKNTEAFF	TGCGCCAGCAGCTTAGTAACAGGGAAGAACACTGAAGCTTTCTTT
TRBJ2-5	TRBV5-4	many	-	CASRTSPQGGVETQYF	TGTGCCAGCAGGACTAGCCCTCAGGGGGGCGTGGAGACCCAGTACTTC
TRBJ2-1	TRBV7-3	many	TRBD1	CASSPTGGLSEQFF	TGTGCCAGCAGCCCGACAGGGGGCTTGAGTGAGCAGTTCTTC